This TCR beta chain was found in a study of cytomegalovirus exposure and HLA in healthy donors. Background on the study: From about 170 million T cells, an earlier analysis saw 120 million or so unique TCR beta sequences. General study results and limits: Most TCR sequences were rare, but some public TCRs occurred in many donors. Later on, an analysis found that several of the most significant clusters appeared to be linked to common viral pathogens, which included parvovirus B19.

The PCR had 60 Vbeta and 13 Jbeta primers. TCRdb's table, derived via immunoSEQ multiplex PCR, lists solely in-frame clones and lacks some. The data hold more than 150,000 clones, with approximately 80% observed a single time. The CDR3 extends over 14 amino acids. V was shortened by 1 base and J by 3 bases, with 9 bases between the two germline ends. The germline CDR1 and CDR2 sequences are SGHRS and YFSETQ. This clone was seen more than once but under ten times. Its antigen is currently unknown. The sequence was collected from a woman aged 18-29 years in good health and CMV-seropositive. The genes are TRBV5-1 and TRBJ2-3; D remains unclear. Sequencing used PBMCs. Here the CDR3 DNA reads TGCGCCAGCAGCTTGAACTATGGGACAGATACGCAGTATTTT. It codes for CASSLNYGTDTQYF.